Listed below are T cell receptor beta chains from one sample, sequenced in a study of cytomegalovirus exposure and HLA in healthy donors. The table came from immunoSEQ multiplex PCR; TCRdb's copy has only in-frame clones and leaves some out. This table holds about 260,000 clones, less than 95% found once. Sequencing used PBMCs. These TCRs come from a woman younger than 45 in good health and CMV-seronegative. CDR3s include the opening cysteine and the closing phenylalanine or tryptophan. D genes are given only for firm matches. Size is stated for part of the rows, as once, few or many counts, or as a class when the clone is expanded.

- TRBJ1-1 TRBV25-1 - TGTGCCAGCCGGATGAACACTGAAGCTTTCTTT CASRMNTEAFF
- TRBJ2-7 TRBV27 TRBD2 TGTGCCAGCAGCCCCCAGGTGGCTAGCGGGACCTACGAGCAGTACTTC CASSPQVASGTYEQYF
- TRBJ2-5 TRBV7-6 - TGTGCCAGCAGCTTAGGAGGGGCGTCTTACCAAGAGACCCAGTACTTC CASSLGGASYQETQYF
- TRBJ1-1 TRBV5-1 - TGCGCCAGCAGCTTGGATACGGGGAACACTGAAGCTTTCTTT CASSLDTGNTEAFF
- TRBJ2-7 TRBV5-1 - TGCGCCAGCAGCTCGGGAAGGTCAAGCTCCTACGAGCAGTACTTC CASSSGRSSSYEQYF
- TRBJ2-3 TRBV7-8 - TGTGCCAGCAGCGAACAAAGGGCCCTAACAGTGAGAAGTGGAGATACGCAGTATTTT CASSEQRALTVRSGDTQYF
few TRBJ2-3 TRBV7-3 - TGTGCCAGCAGCTTTGGGGGGATCACAGATACGCAGTATTTT CASSFGGITDTQYF
- TRBJ2-3 TRBV28 TRBD2 TGTGCCAGCAGTTTAGGGGTCCAGCGGGAGGCCTACACAGATACGCAGTATTTT CASSLGVQREAYTDTQYF
- TRBJ2-7 TRBV19 TRBD1 TGTGCCAGTAGTACTTCGACAGGGGGCCCCTACGAGCAGTACTTC CASSTSTGGPYEQYF
once TRBJ2-5 TRBV6-5 - TGTGCCAGCAGACTCAAACACCAAGAGACCCAGTACTTC CASRLKHQETQYF
- TRBJ1-5 TRBV29-1 TRBD1 TGCAGCGTCACAGGGGAAGGTGAGAATCAGCCCCAGCATTTT CSVTGEGENQPQHF
- TRBJ1-2 TRBV7-8 - TGTGCCAGCAGCTTACTTGTGGACAGCTATGGCTACACCTTC CASSLLVDSYGYTF
- TRBJ1-1 TRBV6-1 TRBD1 TGTGCCAGCAGGTGGGACAGGGCCCACACTGAAGCTTTCTTT CASRWDRAHTEAFF
- TRBJ1-3 TRBV4-1 - TGCGCCAGCAGCCAAGTGATTGTTGCTGGAAACACCATATATTTT CASSQVIVAGNTIYF
- TRBJ2-1 TRBV4-1 - TGCGCCAGCAGCCAATATCTGATCTCCTACAATGAGCAGTTCTTC CASSQYLISYNEQFF
- TRBJ1-4 TRBV29-1 - TGCAGCGTCGGTCCGACAGGTCAGGTTGAAAAACTGTTTTTT CSVGPTGQVEKLFF
- TRBJ2-5 TRBV11-2 TRBD2 TGTGCCAGCAGCTTACCTAGCGGGGGGGAAGAGACCCAGTACTTC CASSLPSGGEETQYF
- TRBJ1-4 TRBV29-1 - TGCAGCGTTGAATCCCCAGGGGCGGAAAAACTGTTTTTT CSVESPGAEKLFF
once TRBJ2-6 TRBV19 - TGTGCCAGTAGTATTTGGGGAGCTGGGGCCAACGTCCTGACTTTC CASSIWGAGANVLTF
few TRBJ2-2 TRBV19 TRBD2 TGTGCCAGTACGACTAGCGGAACCGGGGAGCTGTTTTTT CASTTSGTGELFF
- TRBJ2-7 TRBV28 - TGTGCCAGCAGTTTGTCTACTGGATGGGGTTCCTACGAGCAGTACTTC CASSLSTGWGSYEQYF
- TRBJ1-1 TRBV9 TRBD1 TGTGCCAGCAGCGGGGGACAGGGGATGAACACTGAAGCTTTCTTT CASSGGQGMNTEAFF
- TRBJ2-3 TRBV29-1 TRBD1 TGCAGCGTTCCGACAGGGGTTGGAACAGATACGCAGTATTTT CSVPTGVGTDTQYF
- TRBJ2-1 TRBV7-9 TRBD2 TGTGCCAGCAGCCCCCGGGGTAGCGGGAGTTCTTCCTACAATGAGCAGTTCTTC CASSPRGSGSSSYNEQFF
- TRBJ2-7 TRBV6-6 TRBD1 TGTGCCAGCACTATCGTCGGGACAGGGGTCCCCTACGAGCAGTACTTC CASTIVGTGVPYEQYF
- TRBJ2-7 TRBV15 - TGTGCCACCAGCAGAGAACAGGGACTCTACGAGCAGTACTTC CATSREQGLYEQYF
- TRBJ1-1 TRBV5-1 - TGCGCCAGCAGTATGACAGGCGGAGGGACTGAAGCTTTCTTT CASSMTGGGTEAFF
- TRBJ2-5 TRBV5-8 TRBD1 TGTGCCAGCAGCTCCGTGACAGGGGGCGAGACCCAGTACTTC CASSSVTGGETQYF
once TRBJ1-4 TRBV10-2 TRBD1 TGCGCCAGCAGTGAGGGACAGGGGGCTCAGAATGAAAAACTGTTTTTT CASSEGQGAQNEKLFF
- TRBJ2-7 TRBV4-3 TRBD1 TGCGCCAGCAGCCAAGCTCCTTTGGGACAGGGGTCCTACGAGCAGTACTTC CASSQAPLGQGSYEQYF
- TRBJ2-7 TRBV7-9 - TGTGCCAGCAGCTTAGTAGGGTTGGCCTCCTACGAGCAGTACTTC CASSLVGLASYEQYF
few TRBJ2-7 TRBV6-1 TRBD2 TGTGCCAGCAGTGAGGTAGCGGGTCCTTACGAGCAGTACTTC CASSEVAGPYEQYF
- TRBJ2-1 TRBV6-5 - TGTGCCAGCAGTTACTCGGGGAGTTCAGATGAGCAGTTCTTC CASSYSGSSDEQFF
- TRBJ2-2 TRBV7-9 - TGTGCCAGCAGCTCCACCCCTCTCTCGACCGGGGAGCTGTTTTTT CASSSTPLSTGELFF
- TRBJ2-7 TRBV28 TRBD2 TGTGCCAGCAGTCCCCCCGGTAGCGGGGGTACCTACGAGCAGTACTTC CASSPPGSGGTYEQYF
- TRBJ2-7 TRBV5-1 TRBD1 TGCGCCAGCAGCTTGATCCCCACAGGGGGCTACGAGCAGTACTTC CASSLIPTGGYEQYF
- TRBJ2-1 TRBV19 - TGTGCCAGTAGTATGGGGGGGACAGTTGGCAATGAGCAGTTCTTC CASSMGGTVGNEQFF
- TRBJ2-2 TRBV9 - TGTGCCAGCAGCCTGACACGTGGGGAAGATTCCGGGGAGCTGTTTTTT CASSLTRGEDSGELFF
- TRBJ1-2 TRBV11-2 TRBD1 TGTGCCAGCAGCTATAGCGGGGGACAGAACTATGGCTACACCTTC CASSYSGGQNYGYTF
- TRBJ2-7 TRBV28 - TGTGCCAGCAGTTTCTCAGGGAGCTACGAGCAGTACTTC CASSFSGSYEQYF
- TRBJ1-4 TRBV13 - TGTGCCAGCAGCTTAAGGGGGATGAAAACTAATGAAAAACTGTTTTTT CASSLRGMKTNEKLFF